This TCR beta chain was captured by sequencing in a study of blood T cell repertoires in COVID-19. Study background: Some COVID-19 samples were acute and others convalescent; all came from the United States, Italy and Spain. Sources were T cells, B-cell-depleted T cells, or PBMCs; the material itself was cDNA or gDNA.

The data were produced by immunoSEQ multiplex PCR, yet TCRdb's version contains in-frame clones alone and is incomplete. Of around 200,000 clones in the sample, 88% are singletons; the top ten hold around 2.6%. The age range of participants was about 18 to 90 years, with residence in about two dozen US areas. Allocation to cohorts depended on clinical history reported by the participants. The CDR3 runs to 16 residues. From germline, CDR1 is SGDLS and CDR2 YYNGEE. V was shortened by 3 bases and J by 8 bases, with 20 bases between the two germline ends. This chain connects TRBV9 to TRBJ1-4; a weak D match, TRBD1 (5 bases). The specimen was PBMCs or T cells enriched from blood (not recorded which). The receptor's source is a woman aged 25 to 39 who had recovered from COVID-19. The CDR3 sequence: CASSDLTDAHVEKLFF. In nucleotides, the CDR3 is TGTGCCAGCAGCGATCTGACAGACGCCCATGTGGAAAAACTGTTTTTT. The variable domain in full, completed from reference TRBV9 and TRBJ1-4, reads DSGVTQTPKHLITATGQRVTLRCSPRSGDLSVYWYQQSLDQGLQFLIQYYNGEERAKGNILERFSAQQFPDLHSELNLSSLELGDSALYFCASSDLTDAHVEKLFFGSGTQLSVL.